Following are 29 T cell receptor beta chains from one sample sequenced in a study of STAT3 mutations in large granular lymphocyte leukemia. Findings and caveats of the study: In T-cell large granular lymphocyte leukemia, about half of patients showed multiple immunodominant subclonotypes.

No antigen has been identified for these receptors. Some clones are missing from TCRdb's copy, which holds only in-frame ones; the method was immunoSEQ multiplex PCR. The top ten hold 33% of the sample, which has around 13,000 clones, 90% seen once. The sequenced sample was peripheral blood mononuclear cells. The receptor source for this set is a man between 40 and 49 years old with T-cell large granular lymphocyte leukemia. Some clones in this sample may be carry-over from other donors' samples.

The chain employs TRBV6-5 and TRBJ2-3, with D perhaps TRBD1 or TRBD2 (6 bases each). The V and J ends lost 1 base and 2 bases respectively, with 13 bases between them. Germline assignment: CDR1 MNHEY and CDR2 SVGAGI. This CDR3 is built from 16 residues. Here the CDR3 DNA reads TGTGCCAGCAGTTACTTGGGGGGCCCCGCCACAGATACGCAGTATTTT. It codes for CASSYLGGPATDTQYF.

The chain is built from TRBV5-4 and TRBJ1-4; D ambiguous. Per germline, CDR1 SGHNT and CDR2 YYREEE (reference sequence). Trimming stripped 4 bases from V and 6 bases from J, with 16 bases between. The CDR3 totals 15 residues. The CDR3 DNA reads as TGTGCCAGCAGCCCCATACCCAACTCGGATGAAAAACTGTTTTTT. As protein: CASSPIPNSDEKLFF.

The chain links TRBV6-5 to TRBJ1-5, with D perhaps matching TRBD1 (6 bases). The CDR3 has 14 amino acids. V was cut by 7 bases and J by 4 bases, with 14 bases left in between. CDR1 MNHEY and CDR2 SVGAGI come from the germline V gene. CDR3 bases: TGTGCCAGCAAAGCGGGGGGCCTGAATCAGCCCCAGCATTTT. This gives the protein CASKAGGLNQPQHF.

This rearrangement joins TRBV5-1 to TRBJ2-7; the D is unclear. Deletions cut 0 bases from V and 4 bases from J, with 8 bases between. The CDR3 contains 13 residues. CDR1 and CDR2 from the germline V gene are SGHRS and YFSETQ. CDR3 coding DNA: TGCGCCAGCAGCTTGGACAGATTATACGAGCAGTACTTC. It specifies CASSLDRLYEQYF.

The genes are TRBV4-2 and TRBJ1-1, with TRBD1 as a possible D gene (5 bases). V lost 5 bases to trimming and J lost 7 bases, with 14 bases between them. The CDR3 contains 13 residues. Germline V gives CDR1 LGHNA, CDR2 YNFKEQ. CDR3 sequence reads: CASSASGEFEAFF. CDR3 bases: TGTGCCAGCAGCGCCTCGGGGGAGTTTGAAGCTTTCTTT.

The chain carries TRBV13 and TRBJ1-1, with D possibly matching TRBD1 (5 bases). CDR1 PRHDT and CDR2 FYEKMQ come from the germline V gene (reference sequence). This CDR3 region has 13 residues. Trimming removed 5 bases at V and 3 bases at J, with 10 bases between. The CDR3, as DNA: TGTGCCAGCAGCCCCAGGGATTACACTGAAGCTTTCTTT. It yields the protein CASSPRDYTEAFF. Full variable domain (missing parts from reference TRBV13 and TRBJ1-1): AAGVIQSPRHLIKEKRETATLKCYPIPRHDTVYWYQQGPGQDPQFLISFYEKMQSDKGSIPDRFSAQQFSDYHSELNMSSLELGDSALYFCASSPRDYTEAFFGQGTRLTVV.

The rearrangement uses TRBV6-6 and TRBJ2-2; 7 bases map to TRBD2. V lost 6 bases, J lost 0 bases, and 1 base stayed unmatched. Germline assignment: CDR1 MNHNY and CDR2 SVGAGI (reference sequence). The CDR3 length is 14 residues. This CDR3 is CASRRGTNTGELFF. CDR3 nucleotides: TGTGCCAGCAGGCGGGGGACGAACACCGGGGAGCTGTTTTTT.

The V call is TRBV27, the J call TRBJ1-4; D unclear. The CDR3 is made up of 16 amino acids. Germline values: CDR1 MNHEY, CDR2 SMNVEV (reference sequence). Trimming stripped 3 bases from V and 3 bases from J, with 14 bases between. The CDR3 bases are TGTGCCAGCAGTTTTGCCCCCCCTGGCCCTAATGAAAAACTGTTTTTT. Amino acid sequence: CASSFAPPGPNEKLFF.

The chain recombines TRBV4-3 with TRBJ2-7; the D is unclear. Trimming took 2 bases from V and 3 from J, leaving 11 bases between them. From germline, CDR1 is LGHNA and CDR2 YSLEER. This CDR3 region has 14 residues. The CDR3 nucleotides read TGCGCCAGCAGCCAAACCCGGGCCAGCTACGAGCAGTACTTC. Translated, it gives CASSQTRASYEQYF.

The chain has TRBV7-3 and TRBJ1-1, with D tentatively TRBD1 (6 bases). Trimming stripped 4 bases from V and 5 bases from J, with 20 bases between. The CDR3 spans 16 residues. Germline loops: CDR1 SGHTA, CDR2 FQGTGA. The CDR3 coding sequence is TGTGCCAGCAGCTCCTCGGGGGTAGGGGGGACGACTGAAGCTTTCTTT. Translated, it gives CASSSSGVGGTTEAFF.

The V gene is TRBV6-5, the J gene TRBJ1-4, with no clear D. The V end was cut by 0 bases, the J end by 13 bases, with 15 bases between. Germline V CDR1 and CDR2: MNHEY, SVGAGI. The CDR3 totals 14 residues. The CDR3 coding sequence is TGTGCCAGCAGTTACTCTGCGCGGATTATCACACTGTTTTTT. As protein: CASSYSARIITLFF.

J is TRBJ1-6 and V is TRBV28; D uncertain. Looked up from germline, CDR1 is MDHEN and CDR2 is SYDVKM. The V end was cut by 10 bases, the J end by 7 bases, with 14 bases between. The CDR3 contains 13 residues. DNA of the CDR3: TGTGCCACCCTCGCCAATCCGAATTCACCCCTCCACTTT. Its protein is CATLANPNSPLHF.

V usage is TRBV6-1 and J usage is TRBJ2-2, with unresolved D. V lost 7 bases and J 2 bases, leaving 8 bases between the germline ends. The CDR3 length is 13 residues. Germline assignment: CDR1 MNHNS and CDR2 SASEGT. This CDR3 is CASTDGNTGELFF. The CDR3 DNA sequence: TGTGCCAGCACGGACGGTAACACCGGGGAGCTGTTTTTT.

The chain links TRBV7-2 to TRBJ1-2; D is perhaps TRBD1 (5 bases). Germline V CDR1 and CDR2: SGHTA, FQGNSA. The V end lost 1 base, the J end lost 5 bases, and 14 bases lay between the germline ends. The CDR3 runs 15 residues. In DNA form, the CDR3 reads TGTGCCAGCAGCTTAGAATTGGGGGTGCGGTATGGCTACACCTTC. The encoded protein is CASSLELGVRYGYTF.

The V call is TRBV5-6, the J call TRBJ1-3; unclear D gene. This CDR3 has 15 amino acids. V lost 0 bases and J 0 bases, leaving 7 bases between the germline ends. Germline V gene sequence: CDR1 SGHDT, CDR2 YYEEEE. In DNA form, the CDR3 reads TGTGCCAGCAGCTTGGAGGACGTCTCTGGAAACACCATATATTTT. This translates into CASSLEDVSGNTIYF.

The rearrangement joins TRBV4-1 to TRBJ2-1; the D call may be TRBD1 or TRBD2 (5 bases each). CDR3 length: 14 amino acids. Trimming pared 0 bases from V and 9 bases from J, leaving 12 bases between. Germline CDR1 is MGHRA and CDR2 is YSYEKL. Written as DNA, the CDR3 is TGCGCCAGCAGCCAAGATTCATGGGGGACTGAGCAGTTCTTC. As protein: CASSQDSWGTEQFF.

The chain recombines TRBV7-2 with TRBJ1-1; maybe TRBD1 (5 bases). This CDR3 is 14 amino acids long. The germline gives CDR1 SGHTA, CDR2 FQGNSA. V was trimmed by 4 bases and J by 4 bases, leaving 13 bases between them. The CDR3 loop reads CASSYQGGGTEAFF. Here the CDR3 DNA reads TGTGCCAGCAGCTACCAGGGTGGAGGCACTGAAGCTTTCTTT.

The chain carries TRBV7-9 and TRBJ1-2, with a weak D call TRBD1 (6 bases). CDR1 is SEHNR, CDR2 FQNEAQ, per germline (reference sequence). There are 16 residues in the CDR3. Trimming left V 2 bases short and J 6 bases short, with 19 bases between. The CDR3 bases are TGTGCCAGCAGCTTATCATTTGGGGCAGGGGATGATGGCTACACCTTC. Its protein product is CASSLSFGAGDDGYTF.

About this clone itself: The same CDR3 is also encoded by other DNA sequences in this sample. The gene calls are TRBV6-5 and TRBJ1-1, with 8 bases matching TRBD1. J gave up 5 bases and V 4 bases, and 6 bases lay outside the gene matches. This CDR3 region has 14 residues. CDR1 is MNHEY and CDR2 is SVGAGI in the germline V gene. The CDR3 is CASSSGQGRTEAFF. The CDR3 DNA reads as TGTGCCAGCAGTTCCGGACAGGGAAGAACTGAAGCTTTCTTT.

The rearrangement uses TRBV2 and TRBJ2-7, with D maybe TRBD1 (5 bases). Per the germline V gene, CDR1 is SNHLY and CDR2 is FYNNEI. V gave up 2 bases and J gave up 4 bases, with 12 bases separating them. The CDR3 runs to 14 residues. CDR3 DNA: TGTGCCAGCAGTGAACCCAGGGCGGTTTACGAGCAGTACTTC. This sequence encodes CASSEPRAVYEQYF.

The V gene is TRBV4-2, the J gene TRBJ2-3; the match to TRBD2 covers 11 bases. Germline loops: CDR1 LGHNA, CDR2 YNFKEQ. Trimming cost V 0 bases and J 2 bases; bases outside gene matches: 10. The CDR3 is 19 amino acids. The CDR3 is CASSQDIPPTSGDTDTQYF. The CDR3 nucleotides are TGTGCCAGCAGCCAAGATATCCCCCCGACTAGCGGGGACACAGATACGCAGTATTTT.

The chain combines TRBV10-3 with TRBJ2-3, with 8 bases identical to TRBD2. Germline values: CDR1 ENHRY, CDR2 SYGVKD. This CDR3 comprises 13 residues. Trimming at V came to 8 bases and at J to 4 bases, leaving 5 bases not matched to a gene. The CDR3, as DNA: TGTGCCATCTTAGCGGGGCCCTCAGATACGCAGTATTTT. The encoded protein is CAILAGPSDTQYF.

V usage is TRBV29-1 and J usage is TRBJ2-1; 11 bases match TRBD2. The CDR3 extends over 14 amino acids. Germline CDR1 is SQVTM and CDR2 is ANQGSEA. The V and J ends lost 7 bases and 5 bases, in that order; junction bases with no gene match: 7. CDR3 amino acids: CSAELAGADNEQFF. DNA of the CDR3: TGCAGCGCCGAACTAGCGGGGGCCGACAATGAGCAGTTCTTC.

The rearrangement joins TRBV18 to TRBJ2-7, with D possibly being TRBD1 (5 bases). Deletions cut 3 bases from V and 2 bases from J, with 8 bases between. From germline, CDR1 is KGHSH and CDR2 LQKENI. This CDR3 comprises 13 residues. The CDR3 DNA is TGTGCCAGCTCACCCGACAGAACCTACGAGCAGTACTTC. The encoded protein is CASSPDRTYEQYF.

V is TRBV7-9 and J is TRBJ2-1; TRBD2 aligns across 9 bases. The CDR3 has 15 residues. The J segment lost 3 bases and the V segment lost 1 base, leaving 1 base of the junction unmatched. In germline, CDR1 is SEHNR, CDR2 FQNEAQ (reference sequence). CDR3 nucleotides: TGTGCCAGCAGCTTAGATAGCGGGGGCTACAATGAGCAGTTCTTC. Its protein is CASSLDSGGYNEQFF.

The rearrangement uses TRBV5-1 and TRBJ1-2; D uncertain. The V gene lost 3 bases and the J gene lost 8 bases, with 44 bases spanning the gap. This CDR3 comprises 23 residues. Germline-derived CDR1 and CDR2 are SGHRS and YFSETQ. CDR3 DNA sequence: TGCGCCAGCAGCTCCCCGCAACCCGCTGTATCCCCGGTCCTTTCAACCTCCCGCCACGGCTACACCTTC. It is translated as CASSSPQPAVSPVLSTSRHGYTF.

The V call is TRBV5-6, the J call TRBJ2-3; D uncertain. Trimming removed 1 base from V and 4 bases from J, with 1 base in between. Germline V CDR1 and CDR2: SGHDT, YYEEEE. CDR3 length equals 11 residues. This CDR3 reads CASSLSDTQYF. For the CDR3, the DNA is TGTGCCAGCAGCTTGTCAGATACGCAGTATTTT.

This sequence joins TRBV9 and TRBJ1-2, with D maybe TRBD1 (6 bases). This CDR3 spans 13 amino acids. The germline V and J ends were trimmed by 3 bases and 7 bases, with 13 bases remaining between them. CDR1 and CDR2 from the germline V gene are SGDLS and YYNGEE. CDR3 DNA sequence: TGTGCCAGCAGCGGCAGGGGTGGAATTGGCTACACCTTC. Its translation is CASSGRGGIGYTF.

V and J are TRBV9 and TRBJ1-1; D is perhaps TRBD1 (6 bases). The CDR3 contains 16 residues. V shed 1 base and J shed 0 bases, with 13 bases lying between them. Germline V lookup: CDR1 SGDLS, CDR2 YYNGEE. CDR3 residues: CASSVTGEGVNTEAFF. The DNA for the CDR3 is TGTGCCAGCAGCGTAACGGGGGAGGGGGTGAACACTGAAGCTTTCTTT. Together with reference TRBV9 and TRBJ1-1, the CDR3 gives the full variable domain: DSGVTQTPKHLITATGQRVTLRCSPRSGDLSVYWYQQSLDQGLQFLIQYYNGEERAKGNILERFSAQQFPDLHSELNLSSLELGDSALYFCASSVTGEGVNTEAFFGQGTRLTVV.